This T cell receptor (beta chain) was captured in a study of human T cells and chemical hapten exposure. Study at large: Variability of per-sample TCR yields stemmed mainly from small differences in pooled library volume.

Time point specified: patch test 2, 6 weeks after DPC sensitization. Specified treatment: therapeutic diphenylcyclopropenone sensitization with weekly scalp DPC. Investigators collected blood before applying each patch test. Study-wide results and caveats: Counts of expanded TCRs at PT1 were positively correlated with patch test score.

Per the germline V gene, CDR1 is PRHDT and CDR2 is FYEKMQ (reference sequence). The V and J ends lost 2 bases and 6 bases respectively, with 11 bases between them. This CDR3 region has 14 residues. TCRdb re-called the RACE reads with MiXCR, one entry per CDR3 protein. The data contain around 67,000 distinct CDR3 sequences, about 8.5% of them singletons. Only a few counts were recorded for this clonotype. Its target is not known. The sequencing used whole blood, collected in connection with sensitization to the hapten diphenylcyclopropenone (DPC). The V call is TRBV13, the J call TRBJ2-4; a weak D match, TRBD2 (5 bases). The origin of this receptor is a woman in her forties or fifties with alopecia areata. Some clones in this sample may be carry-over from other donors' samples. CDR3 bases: TGTGCCAGCAGCTTAAGAGGAGGAGGAAACATTCAGTACTTC. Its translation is CASSLRGGGNIQYF. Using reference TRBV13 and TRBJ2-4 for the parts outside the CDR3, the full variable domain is AAGVIQSPRHLIKEKRETATLKCYPIPRHDTVYWYQQGPGQDPQFLISFYEKMQSDKGSIPDRFSAQQFSDYHSELNMSSLELGDSALYFCASSLRGGGNIQYFGAGTRLSVL.